Sequencing of this T cell receptor (beta chain) was carried out in a study of regulatory T cells in long-lasting Graves disease. Study background: With positive TSH receptor antibodies and over 5 years of antithyroid drugs, Graves' disease was considered persistent.

There are a few counts of this clonotype. Antigen: not known. Regarding time point: persistent/refractory GD, antithyroid drugs over 5 years with positive TRAb. Preparation of the TCR library used RNA extracted from PBMCs. CDR3-region Arm-PCR and iRepertoire HTBI primers produced the TCR beta libraries. TCRdb itself ran the multiplex PCR reads through MiXCR, one entry per CDR3 protein. The table shows 250,000 to 300,000 distinct CDR3 sequences, with 22% occurring only once. The study's findings and limits: It was possible that the small sample size reduced accuracy. TCR diversity was lower in persistent than newly diagnosed Graves' disease.

The material was peripheral blood mononuclear cells (PBMCs), obtained when the disease was refractory, from a patient treated with antithyroid drugs. The receptor's source is a female donor with Graves disease.

The CDR3 bases are TGTGCCAGCAGTTCACCGCTTCTTAATTCACCCCTCCACTTT. Translated: CASSSPLLNSPLHF. This chain uses TRBV28 with TRBJ1-6; D is undetermined. Germline CDR1 and CDR2: MDHEN and SYDVKM. Trimming pared 4 bases from V and 6 bases from J, leaving 10 bases between. The CDR3 is 14 amino acids.